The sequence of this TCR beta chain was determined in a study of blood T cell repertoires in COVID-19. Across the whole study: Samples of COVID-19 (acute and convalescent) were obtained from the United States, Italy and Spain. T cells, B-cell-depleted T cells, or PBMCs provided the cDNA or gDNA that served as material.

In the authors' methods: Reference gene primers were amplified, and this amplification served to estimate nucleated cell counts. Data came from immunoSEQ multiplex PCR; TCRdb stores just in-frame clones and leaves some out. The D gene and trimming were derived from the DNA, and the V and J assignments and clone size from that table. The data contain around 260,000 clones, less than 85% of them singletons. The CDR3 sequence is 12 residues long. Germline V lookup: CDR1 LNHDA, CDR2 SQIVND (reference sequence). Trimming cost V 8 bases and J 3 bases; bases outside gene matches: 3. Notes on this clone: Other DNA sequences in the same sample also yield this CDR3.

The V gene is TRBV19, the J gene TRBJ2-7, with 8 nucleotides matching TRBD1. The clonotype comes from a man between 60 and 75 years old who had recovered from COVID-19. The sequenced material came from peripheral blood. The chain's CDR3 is CASSTGGYEQYF. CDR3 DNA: TGTGCCAGTTCTACAGGGGGCTACGAGCAGTACTTC. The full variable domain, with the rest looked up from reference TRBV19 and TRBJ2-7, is DGGITQSPKYLFRKEGQNVTLSCEQNLNHDAMYWYRQDPGQGLRLIYYSQIVNDFQKGDIAEGYSVSREKKESFPLTVTSAQKNPTAFYLCASSTGGYEQYFGPGTRLTVT.